What follows are 32 T cell receptor beta chains derived from one specimen sequenced in a study of long-term antiretroviral therapy in people with HIV. Run at survey level, the immunoSEQ assay was version v3.0. The protocol was immunoSEQ multiplex PCR, while the TCRdb copy is restricted to in-frame clones and leaves out a portion. Of 20,000 to 25,000 clones listed, about 86% were seen once; the top ten hold roughly 15%. Sequenced material: unsorted PBMCs, taken 1.2 years after starting antiretroviral therapy. The receptors were gathered from a man in his forties or fifties with HIV.

This chain uses TRBV7-2 with TRBJ1-5; D is possibly TRBD1 (6 bases). Trimming cost V 5 bases and J 5 bases, with 10 bases left between them. Germline V gives CDR1 SGHTA, CDR2 FQGNSA. The CDR3 contains 13 residues. The DNA of the CDR3 is TGTGCCAGCAGCCCTTCAGGGGATCAGCCCCAGCATTTT. Translating gives CASSPSGDQPQHF.

Concerning this clone itself: Distinct nucleotide sequences in the sample also encode this CDR3. The rearrangement uses TRBV30 and TRBJ1-2; 10 bases agree with TRBD1. The CDR3 is made up of 14 amino acids. Germline V lookup: CDR1 GTSNPN, CDR2 SVGIG (reference sequence). Trimming at V came to 0 bases and at J to 6 bases, leaving 4 bases not matched to a gene. In DNA, the CDR3 is TGTGCCTGGAGTGTATCAGACAGGGGGCATGGCTACACCTTC. Translating it yields CAWSVSDRGHGYTF.

The chain uses TRBV5-1 and TRBJ1-4, with 10 bases that match TRBD1. With V trimmed by 4 bases and J by 0 bases, 6 bases remained unmatched. CDR3 length: 17 residues. Per germline, CDR1 SGHRS and CDR2 YFSETQ. This chain's CDR3 is CASSVGQGYATNEKLFF. DNA of the CDR3: TGCGCCAGCAGCGTGGGACAGGGGTATGCAACTAATGAAAAACTGTTTTTT.

The chain has TRBV6-1 and TRBJ1-1; 7 nucleotides align to TRBD1. The CDR3 runs 14 residues. Per the germline V gene, CDR1 is MNHNS and CDR2 is SASEGT. V lost 6 bases to trimming and J lost 0 bases; unmatched junction nucleotides: 4. CDR3 protein: CASSQGTVNTEAFF. For the CDR3, the DNA is TGTGCCAGCAGCCAAGGGACAGTGAACACTGAAGCTTTCTTT.

The rearrangement links TRBV11-2 to TRBJ1-2, with a possible D match to TRBD1 (5 bases). The germline V gene has CDR1 SGHAT and CDR2 FQNNGV. The CDR3 is made up of 15 amino acids. With 3 bases removed from V and 0 bases from J, the gap between germline ends came to 11 bases. The CDR3 region is CASSFDRPANYGYTF. In DNA form, the CDR3 reads TGTGCCAGCAGCTTTGACAGACCAGCTAACTATGGCTACACCTTC. Together with reference TRBV11-2 and TRBJ1-2, the CDR3 gives the full variable domain: EAGVAQSPRYKIIEKRQSVAFWCNPISGHATLYWYQQILGQGPKLLIQFQNNGVVDDSQLPKDRFSAERLKGVDSTLKIQPAKLEDSAVYLCASSFDRPANYGYTFGSGTRLTVV.

The CDR3 sequence: CATSRGVGRVNTEAFF. The CDR3 bases are TGTGCCACCAGCAGAGGGGTGGGCAGGGTGAACACTGAAGCTTTCTTT. The chain carries TRBV15 and TRBJ1-1, with a tentative D call TRBD1 (5 bases). The V end was cut by 1 base, the J end by 0 bases, with 12 bases between. This CDR3 is built from 16 residues. Germline CDR1 and CDR2: LNHNV and YYDKDF (reference sequence).

The chain uses TRBV4-1 and TRBJ1-1; D unresolved. Germline CDR1 MGHRA, CDR2 YSYEKL. The CDR3 is made up of 12 amino acids. Trimming removed 2 bases from V and 12 bases from J, with 13 bases in between. As DNA, the CDR3 is TGCGCCAGCAGCCAAAACCGCCTCTTTACTTTCTTT. It translates to CASSQNRLFTFF.

The J gene is TRBJ1-2, the V gene TRBV7-9; 7 bases are a match to TRBD1. Germline V gene data show CDR1 as SEHNR and CDR2 as FQNEAQ (reference sequence). CDR3 length: 12 residues. Losses at the gene ends were 6 bases for V and 6 bases for J; bases not matched to a gene: 4. The CDR3 is CASSSTGDGYTF. The CDR3 nucleotides are TGTGCCAGCAGTTCAACAGGGGATGGCTACACCTTC.

This clone has a single count. The chain has TRBV6-1 and TRBJ1-4, with unresolved D. The CDR3 runs 14 residues. V lost 8 bases and J 0 bases, leaving 10 bases between the germline ends. CDR1 and CDR2 from the germline V gene are MNHNS and SASEGT. CDR3 nucleotides: TGTGCCAGCCGGCCGGGTGCAACTAATGAAAAACTGTTTTTT. Translated: CASRPGATNEKLFF.

V and J are TRBV6-5 and TRBJ1-4, with D unclear. CDR1 MNHEY and CDR2 SVGAGI come from the germline V gene. V was clipped by 2 bases and J by 7 bases, with 11 bases between them. The CDR3 runs to 14 residues. CDR3 loop: CASSYMDGVEKLFF. CDR3 sequence (DNA): TGTGCCAGCAGTTACATGGACGGGGTTGAAAAACTGTTTTTT.

The rearrangement links TRBV5-4 to TRBJ1-4; no definite D call. CDR1 SGHNT and CDR2 YYREEE come from the germline V gene (reference sequence). The CDR3 is 13 residues long. V lost 2 bases, J lost 5 bases, and 7 bases lay in between. The CDR3 spells CASSLKPNEKLFF. CDR3 nucleotides: TGTGCCAGCAGCTTAAAGCCCAATGAAAAACTGTTTTTT.

The chain is built from TRBV5-5 and TRBJ2-5; 8 bases agree with TRBD2. The CDR3 extends over 15 amino acids. V lost 4 bases, J lost 5 bases, and 10 bases stayed unmatched. Germline CDR1 is SGHKS and CDR2 is YYEKEE (reference sequence). DNA of the CDR3: TGTGCCAGCAGCCCGGGAGGGGAGCAGTCGGAGACCCAGTACTTC. This sequence encodes CASSPGGEQSETQYF.

This clone occurred a few times. V and J are TRBV10-3 and TRBJ2-2, with 8 nucleotides matching TRBD1. The length of the CDR3 is 15 residues. Germline V lookup: CDR1 ENHRY, CDR2 SYGVKD. Unmatched junction bases numbered 6, after V lost 7 bases and J lost 2 bases. The CDR3 DNA reads TGTGCCATCAAGGGACAGGCGAGTAACACCGGGGAGCTGTTTTTT. Translated: CAIKGQASNTGELFF.

The table lists this clone with a count of one. The V gene is TRBV4-3, the J gene TRBJ1-6; TRBD1 agrees at 7 bases. Germline values: CDR1 LGHNA, CDR2 YSLEER. There are 15 residues in the CDR3. Losses at the gene ends were 0 bases for V and 7 bases for J; bases not matched to a gene: 3. The CDR3 bases are TGCGCCAGCAGCCAAGATGGGACAGACAATTCACCCCTCCACTTT. Translation: CASSQDGTDNSPLHF.

V gene TRBV5-1 combines with J gene TRBJ2-5, with D hard to call. CDR3 length: 14 residues. The V gene lost 1 base and the J gene lost 9 bases, with 16 bases spanning the gap. Germline loops: CDR1 SGHRS, CDR2 YFSETQ. This CDR3 reads CASSLTAPSGAQYF. Written as DNA, the CDR3 is TGCGCCAGCAGCTTGACTGCCCCCAGTGGGGCCCAGTACTTC. The full variable domain, its missing parts supplied by reference TRBV5-1 and TRBJ2-5, is KAGVTQTPRYLIKTRGQQVTLSCSPISGHRSVSWYQQTPGQGLQFLFEYFSETQRNKGNFPGRFSGRQFSNSRSEMNVSTLELGDSALYLCASSLTAPSGAQYFGPGTRLLVL.

This chain joins TRBV19 and TRBJ1-4, with a possible D match to TRBD1 (6 bases). Germline lookup yields CDR1 LNHDA and CDR2 SQIVND (reference sequence). The V end lost 5 bases, the J end lost 7 bases, and 20 bases lay between the germline ends. The CDR3 runs to 16 residues. The CDR3 DNA reads TGTGCCAGTAGTTCCCCCTCGAACAGGGAAAGTGAAAAACTGTTTTTT. It specifies CASSSPSNRESEKLFF.

The rearrangement uses TRBV29-1 and TRBJ1-2; D gene uncertain. Germline V gives CDR1 SQVTM, CDR2 ANQGSEA. The CDR3 runs to 12 residues. Trimming removed 6 bases from V and 8 bases from J, with 16 bases in between. The CDR3 DNA reads as TGCAGCGTCGACGAGGACCGGCGAGGCTACACCTTC. Translation gives CSVDEDRRGYTF. Full variable domain (remainder filled in from reference TRBV29-1 and TRBJ1-2): SAVISQKPSRDICQRGTSLTIQCQVDSQVTMMFWYRQQPGQSLTLIATANQGSEATYESGFVIDKFPISRPNLTFSTLTVSNMSPEDSSIYLCSVDEDRRGYTFGSGTRLTVV.

This chain connects TRBV7-9 to TRBJ2-1; D might be TRBD2 (6 bases). CDR1 is SEHNR and CDR2 is FQNEAQ in the germline V gene (reference sequence). There are 11 residues in the CDR3. V dropped 5 bases and J dropped 10 bases, with 9 bases sitting between them. The CDR3 protein is CASSLGGEQFF. As DNA, the CDR3 is TGTGCCAGCAGCCTTGGGGGGGAGCAGTTCTTC.

This chain joins TRBV18 and TRBJ1-6; the D is unclear. Germline CDR1 is KGHSH and CDR2 is LQKENI. The CDR3 spans 18 residues. Trimming shortened V by 4 bases and J by 0 bases, and 16 bases separated the two germline ends. In nucleotides, the CDR3 is TGTGCCAGCTCACTTATGCAGGACCCGAGCTCCTATAATTCACCCCTCCACTTT. Protein product: CASSLMQDPSSYNSPLHF.

The V gene is TRBV27, the J gene TRBJ1-1; D may be TRBD1 (5 bases). The V and J ends lost 6 bases and 0 bases respectively, with 8 bases between them. CDR1 and CDR2 from the germline V gene are MNHEY and SMNVEV (reference sequence). CDR3 length: 13 residues. The CDR3 region has the DNA TGTGCCAGCAGCGGGACGGTGAACACTGAAGCTTTCTTT. Translation: CASSGTVNTEAFF.

This chain links TRBV27 with TRBJ1-2; TRBD1 agrees at 8 bases. V trimming: 4 bases; J trimming: 0 bases; junction bases outside the gene matches: 1. This CDR3 is built from 14 residues. Germline V gene data show CDR1 as MNHEY and CDR2 as SMNVEV (reference sequence). DNA for the CDR3: TGTGCCAGCAGTTGGACAGGGTCTAACTATGGCTACACCTTC. Encoded protein: CASSWTGSNYGYTF.

The chain uses TRBV7-8 and TRBJ1-2, with D tentatively TRBD1 (5 bases). This CDR3 has 15 amino acids. Germline V gene data show CDR1 as SGHVS and CDR2 as FQNEAQ. Trimming removed 4 bases from V and 8 bases from J, with 20 bases in between. The CDR3 spells CASSSTEGSGAGYTF. CDR3 DNA sequence: TGTGCCAGCAGCTCCACCGAGGGGAGTGGGGCCGGCTACACCTTC.

The J gene is TRBJ1-1, the V gene TRBV5-1; 7 nucleotides align to TRBD1. The CDR3 length is 15 residues. CDR1 is SGHRS, CDR2 YFSETQ, per germline. V dropped 4 bases and J dropped 4; count of bases not matched to a gene: 10. Here the CDR3 reads CASSLQGRGTTEAFF. CDR3 in DNA: TGCGCCAGCAGCCTGCAGGGCAGGGGGACCACTGAAGCTTTCTTT.

This sequence joins TRBV7-3 and TRBJ1-6, with D perhaps matching TRBD1 (6 bases). Germline CDR1 and CDR2: SGHTA and FQGTGA. This CDR3 spans 15 amino acids. V shed 3 bases and J shed 10 bases, with 16 bases lying between them. The CDR3 protein is CASSLTTGQGSPLHF. DNA for the CDR3: TGTGCCAGCAGCTTGACGACCGGGCAGGGGTCACCCCTCCACTTT.

The J gene is TRBJ1-1, the V gene TRBV4-3, with D possibly TRBD1 on 6 matching bases. The germline V gene encodes CDR1 LGHNA and CDR2 YSLEER. The CDR3 has 17 amino acids. The V end was cut by 3 bases, the J end by 6 bases, with 23 bases between. Written as DNA, the CDR3 is TGCGCCAGCAGCCATTACCGCGGGGGGGCAAATAACGCTGAAGCTTTCTTT. This encodes CASSHYRGGANNAEAFF.

V and J are TRBV7-8 and TRBJ1-1; weak D call: TRBD1 (6 bases). CDR3 length: 17 residues. Germline CDR1 reads SGHVS; CDR2 reads FQNEAQ. Trimming pared 3 bases from V and 1 base from J, leaving 18 bases between. Written as DNA, the CDR3 is TGTGCCAGCAGCTTTGGGGGTCGGGGGCGATGGAACACTGAAGCTTTCTTT. Translation gives CASSFGGRGRWNTEAFF.

The chain combines TRBV7-2 with TRBJ2-1; TRBD2 aligns across 11 bases. The CDR3 is 15 amino acids. Germline V gene sequence: CDR1 SGHTA, CDR2 FQGNSA. V lost 7 bases to trimming and J lost 7 bases; unmatched junction nucleotides: 9. The CDR3 protein is CASTLLSGGANEQFF. The CDR3 bases are TGTGCCAGCACCCTCCTTAGCGGGGGGGCGAATGAGCAGTTCTTC.

V usage is TRBV6-5 and J usage is TRBJ1-5; the D is unclear. The CDR3 consists of 13 residues. CDR1 and CDR2 (germline): MNHEY, SVGAGI. Trimming shortened V by 7 bases and J by 6 bases, and 13 bases separated the two germline ends. The CDR3 protein is CASIHSGCQPQHF. Here the CDR3 DNA reads TGTGCCAGCATCCACTCGGGGTGTCAGCCCCAGCATTTT.

This chain uses TRBV5-5 with TRBJ2-5, with 7 bases identical to TRBD1. V gave up 3 bases and J gave up 2 bases; unmatched junction bases: 4. The CDR3 has 14 amino acids. Germline CDR1 SGHKS, CDR2 YYEKEE (reference sequence). The CDR3 DNA reads as TGTGCCAGCAGCTGGGGACAGCTTCAAGAGACCCAGTACTTC. Encoded protein: CASSWGQLQETQYF.

Here the CDR3 reads CASSRGSGYNEQFF. The CDR3 DNA sequence: TGCGCCAGCAGCAGAGGGTCCGGGTACAATGAGCAGTTCTTC. The chain couples TRBV4-1 to TRBJ2-1; TRBD2 is a possible D gene (5 bases). Germline V gene sequence: CDR1 MGHRA, CDR2 YSYEKL. This CDR3 is built from 14 residues. Trimming stripped 5 bases from V and 4 bases from J, with 12 bases between.

The CDR3 is CASSFTDYYSYEQYF. The CDR3 DNA reads TGTGCCAGCAGTTTCACCGACTATTACTCCTACGAGCAGTACTTC. The chain is built from TRBV28 and TRBJ2-7; weak D call: TRBD2 (5 bases). Germline V lookup: CDR1 MDHEN, CDR2 SYDVKM. The ends were cut back, 3 bases at V and 0 bases at J, with 12 bases in the middle. This CDR3 has 15 amino acids. Variable domain in full (rest from reference TRBV28 and TRBJ2-7): DVKVTQSSRYLVKRTGEKVFLECVQDMDHENMFWYRQDPGLGLRLIYFSYDVKMKEKGDIPEGYSVSREKKERFSLILESASTNQTSMYLCASSFTDYYSYEQYFGPGTRLTVT.

The chain recombines TRBV4-1 with TRBJ1-4, with TRBD1 identical over 7 bases. Trimming cost V 1 base and J 4 bases; bases outside gene matches: 3. Germline CDR1 MGHRA, CDR2 YSYEKL. CDR3 length: 15 residues. The CDR3 nucleotides read TGCGCCAGCAGCCAAGGGGACAGCCTTAATGAAAAACTGTTTTTT. This encodes CASSQGDSLNEKLFF.